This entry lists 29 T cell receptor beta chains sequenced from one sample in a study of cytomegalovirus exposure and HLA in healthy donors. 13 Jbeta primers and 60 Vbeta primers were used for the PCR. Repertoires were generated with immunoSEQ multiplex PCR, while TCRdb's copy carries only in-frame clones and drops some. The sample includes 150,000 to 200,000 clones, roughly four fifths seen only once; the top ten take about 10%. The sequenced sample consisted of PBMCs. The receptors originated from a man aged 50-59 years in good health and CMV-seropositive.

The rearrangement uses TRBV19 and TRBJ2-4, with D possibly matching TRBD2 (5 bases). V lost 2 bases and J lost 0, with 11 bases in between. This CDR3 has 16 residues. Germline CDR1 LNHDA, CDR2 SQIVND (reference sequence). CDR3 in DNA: TGTGCCAGTAGTATAATTTCGGGGTTAGCCAAAAACATTCAGTACTTC. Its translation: CASSIISGLAKNIQYF.

CDR3 bases: TGTGCCAGCAGCCCCGGAACAGATACCTATGGCTACACCTTC. The encoded protein is CASSPGTDTYGYTF. The chain couples TRBV4-2 to TRBJ1-2; no definite D call. Trimming took 4 bases from V and 4 from J, leaving 13 bases between them. The CDR3 loop spans 14 amino acids. CDR1 LGHNA and CDR2 YNFKEQ come from the germline V gene.

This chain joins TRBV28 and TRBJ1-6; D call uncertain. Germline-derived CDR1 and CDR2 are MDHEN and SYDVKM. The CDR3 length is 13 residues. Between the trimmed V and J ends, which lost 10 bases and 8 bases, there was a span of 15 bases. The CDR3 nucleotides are TGTGCCACCCTGACCCTAGCGGATTCACCCCTCCACTTT. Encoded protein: CATLTLADSPLHF. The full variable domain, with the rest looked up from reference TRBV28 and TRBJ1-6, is DVKVTQSSRYLVKRTGEKVFLECVQDMDHENMFWYRQDPGLGLRLIYFSYDVKMKEKGDIPEGYSVSREKKERFSLILESASTNQTSMYLCATLTLADSPLHFGNGTRLTVT.

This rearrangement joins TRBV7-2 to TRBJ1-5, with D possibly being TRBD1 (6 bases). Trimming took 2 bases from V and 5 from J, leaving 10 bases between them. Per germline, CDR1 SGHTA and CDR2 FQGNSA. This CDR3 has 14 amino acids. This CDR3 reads CASSLTGSDQPQHF. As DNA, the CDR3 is TGTGCCAGCAGCTTAACAGGGTCGGATCAGCCCCAGCATTTT.

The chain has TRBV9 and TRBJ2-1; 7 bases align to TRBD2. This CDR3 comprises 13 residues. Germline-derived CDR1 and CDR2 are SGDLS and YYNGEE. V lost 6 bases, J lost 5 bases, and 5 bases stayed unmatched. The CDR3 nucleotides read TGTGCCAGCACTCGGGGGGACGACAATGAGCAGTTCTTC. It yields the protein CASTRGDDNEQFF.

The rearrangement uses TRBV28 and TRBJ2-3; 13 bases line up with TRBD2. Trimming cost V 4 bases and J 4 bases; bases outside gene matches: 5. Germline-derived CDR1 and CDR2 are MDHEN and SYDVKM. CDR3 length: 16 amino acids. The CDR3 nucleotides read TGTGCCAGCAGTTCGGGGACTAGCGGGAATCCAGATACGCAGTATTTT. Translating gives CASSSGTSGNPDTQYF.

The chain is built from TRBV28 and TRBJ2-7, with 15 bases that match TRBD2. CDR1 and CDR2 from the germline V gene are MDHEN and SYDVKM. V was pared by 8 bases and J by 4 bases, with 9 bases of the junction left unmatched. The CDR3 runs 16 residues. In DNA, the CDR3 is TGTGCCAGCGGGACTAGCGGGGGGCCGCCGCCGTACGAGCAGTACTTC. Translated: CASGTSGGPPPYEQYF.

DNA of the CDR3: TGTGCCAGCAGCCTGACTGCCACAGATACGCAGTATTTT. Translated, it gives CASSLTATDTQYF. V gene TRBV4-2 combines with J gene TRBJ2-3; D uncertain. V was shortened by 4 bases and J by 2 bases, with 7 bases between the two germline ends. There are 13 residues in the CDR3. CDR1 is LGHNA and CDR2 is YNFKEQ in the germline V gene.

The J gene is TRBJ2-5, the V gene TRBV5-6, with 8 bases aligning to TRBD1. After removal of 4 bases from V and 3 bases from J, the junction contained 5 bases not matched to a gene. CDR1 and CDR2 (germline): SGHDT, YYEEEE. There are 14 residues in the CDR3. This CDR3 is CASSPWTGKETQYF. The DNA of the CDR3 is TGTGCCAGCAGCCCCTGGACAGGGAAAGAGACCCAGTACTTC.

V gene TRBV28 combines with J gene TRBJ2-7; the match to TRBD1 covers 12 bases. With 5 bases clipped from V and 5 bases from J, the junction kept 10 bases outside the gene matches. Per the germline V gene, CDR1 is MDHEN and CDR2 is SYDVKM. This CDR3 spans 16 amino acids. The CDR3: CASSIPGQGARNEQYF. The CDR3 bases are TGTGCCAGCAGTATACCGGGACAGGGGGCGCGAAACGAGCAGTACTTC.

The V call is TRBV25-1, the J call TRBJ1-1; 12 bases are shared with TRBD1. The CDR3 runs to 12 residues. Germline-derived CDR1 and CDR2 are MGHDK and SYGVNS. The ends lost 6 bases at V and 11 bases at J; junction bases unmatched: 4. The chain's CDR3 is CASSGTGGWAFF. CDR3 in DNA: TGTGCCAGCAGCGGGACAGGGGGCTGGGCTTTCTTT.

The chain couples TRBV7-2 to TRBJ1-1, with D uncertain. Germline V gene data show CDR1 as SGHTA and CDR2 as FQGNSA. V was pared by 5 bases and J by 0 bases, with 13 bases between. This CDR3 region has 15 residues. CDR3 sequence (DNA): TGTGCCAGCAGCCCCCCAGGAGGATTGAACACTGAAGCTTTCTTT. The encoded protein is CASSPPGGLNTEAFF.

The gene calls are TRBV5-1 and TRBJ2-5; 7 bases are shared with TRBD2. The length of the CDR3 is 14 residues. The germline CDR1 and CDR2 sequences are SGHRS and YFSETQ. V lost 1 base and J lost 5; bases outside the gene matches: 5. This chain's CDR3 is CASSLSSGGETQYF. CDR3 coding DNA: TGCGCCAGCAGCTTGTCTTCGGGAGGCGAGACCCAGTACTTC.

This chain's CDR3 is CASRRRVFSYNEQFF. The CDR3 DNA is TGTGCCAGCAGACGAAGAGTATTCTCCTACAATGAGCAGTTCTTC. This chain joins TRBV2 and TRBJ2-1; no clear D gene. Between the trimmed V and J ends, which lost 6 bases and 0 bases, there was a span of 12 bases. The V gene's germline CDR1 is SNHLY and CDR2 FYNNEI. The CDR3 runs to 15 residues. Full variable domain (rest looked up from reference TRBV2 and TRBJ2-1): EPEVTQTPSHQVTQMGQEVILRCVPISNHLYFYWYRQILGQKVEFLVSFYNNEISEKSEIFDDQFSVERPDGSNFTLKIRSTKLEDSAMYFCASRRRVFSYNEQFFGPGTRLTVL.

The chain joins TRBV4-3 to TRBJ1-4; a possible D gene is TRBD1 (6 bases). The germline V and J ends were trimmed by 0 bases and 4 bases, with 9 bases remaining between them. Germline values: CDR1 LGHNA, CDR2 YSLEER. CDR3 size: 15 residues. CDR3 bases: TGCGCCAGCAGCCAAGAACGGGACATTAATGAAAAACTGTTTTTT. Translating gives CASSQERDINEKLFF.

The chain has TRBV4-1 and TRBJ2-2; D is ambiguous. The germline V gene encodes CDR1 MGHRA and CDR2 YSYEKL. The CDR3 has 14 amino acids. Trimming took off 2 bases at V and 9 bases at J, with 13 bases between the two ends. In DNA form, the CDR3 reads TGCGCCAGCAGCCAACGGGTTGGAAGCAGGGAGCTGTTTTTT. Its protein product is CASSQRVGSRELFF.

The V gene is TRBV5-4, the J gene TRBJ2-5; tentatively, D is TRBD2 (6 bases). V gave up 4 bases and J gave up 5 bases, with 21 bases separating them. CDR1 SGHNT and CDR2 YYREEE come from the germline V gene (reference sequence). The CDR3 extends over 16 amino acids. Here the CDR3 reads CASSPPTRNVGETQYF. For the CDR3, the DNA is TGTGCCAGCAGCCCCCCGACTAGGAACGTCGGGGAGACCCAGTACTTC.

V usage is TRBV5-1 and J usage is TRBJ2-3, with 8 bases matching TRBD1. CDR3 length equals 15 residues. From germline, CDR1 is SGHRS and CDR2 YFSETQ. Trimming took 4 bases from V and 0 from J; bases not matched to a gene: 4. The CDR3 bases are TGCGCCAGCAGCCCGAGGACAGGGAGCACAGATACGCAGTATTTT. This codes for CASSPRTGSTDTQYF. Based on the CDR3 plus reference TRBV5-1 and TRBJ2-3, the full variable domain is KAGVTQTPRYLIKTRGQQVTLSCSPISGHRSVSWYQQTPGQGLQFLFEYFSETQRNKGNFPGRFSGRQFSNSRSEMNVSTLELGDSALYLCASSPRTGSTDTQYFGPGTRLTVL.

CDR3 in amino acids: CASSYRDNYGYTF. CDR3 nucleotides: TGTGCCAGTAGTTACAGGGACAACTATGGCTACACCTTC. The V gene is TRBV19, the J gene TRBJ1-2, with D possibly matching TRBD1 (6 bases). Germline V gene lookup returns CDR1 LNHDA and CDR2 SQIVND (reference sequence). The V gene lost 5 bases and the J gene lost 2 bases, with 9 bases spanning the gap. The CDR3 sequence is 13 residues long.

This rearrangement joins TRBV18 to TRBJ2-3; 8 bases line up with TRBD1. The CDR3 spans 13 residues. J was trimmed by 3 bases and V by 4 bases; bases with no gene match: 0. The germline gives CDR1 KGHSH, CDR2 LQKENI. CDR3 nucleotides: TGTGCCAGCTCACGACAGGGGACAGATACGCAGTATTTT. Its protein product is CASSRQGTDTQYF.

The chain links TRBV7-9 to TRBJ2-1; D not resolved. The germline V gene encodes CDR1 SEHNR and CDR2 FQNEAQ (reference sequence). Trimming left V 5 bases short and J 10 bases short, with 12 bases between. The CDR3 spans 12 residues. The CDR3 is CASSAERKEQFF. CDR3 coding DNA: TGTGCCAGCAGCGCTGAGAGAAAAGAGCAGTTCTTC. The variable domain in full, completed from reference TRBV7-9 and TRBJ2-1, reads DTGVSQNPRHKITKRGQNVTFRCDPISEHNRLYWYRQTLGQGPEFLTYFQNEAQLEKSRLLSDRFSAERPKGSFSTLEIQRTEQGDSAMYLCASSAERKEQFFGPGTRLTVL.

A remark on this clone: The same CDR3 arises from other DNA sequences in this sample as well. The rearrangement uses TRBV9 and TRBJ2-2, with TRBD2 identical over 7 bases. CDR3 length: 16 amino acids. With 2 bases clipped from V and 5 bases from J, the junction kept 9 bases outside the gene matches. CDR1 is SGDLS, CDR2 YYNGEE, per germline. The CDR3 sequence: CASSVVGGGSTGELFF. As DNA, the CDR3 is TGTGCCAGCAGCGTCGTCGGGGGAGGGAGTACCGGGGAGCTGTTTTTT.

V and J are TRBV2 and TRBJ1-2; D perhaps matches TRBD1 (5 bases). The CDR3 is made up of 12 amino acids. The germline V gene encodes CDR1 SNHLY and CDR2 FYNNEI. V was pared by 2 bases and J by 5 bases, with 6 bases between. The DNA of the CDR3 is TGTGCCAGCAGTGAACCAGGGTATGGCTACACCTTC. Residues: CASSEPGYGYTF.

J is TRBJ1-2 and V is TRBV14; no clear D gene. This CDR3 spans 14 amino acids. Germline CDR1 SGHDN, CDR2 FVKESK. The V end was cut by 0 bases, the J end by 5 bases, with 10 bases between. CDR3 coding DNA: TGTGCCAGCAGCCAAGATCGGCAGACTTATGGCTACACCTTC. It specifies CASSQDRQTYGYTF. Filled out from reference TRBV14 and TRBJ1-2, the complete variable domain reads EAGVTQFPSHSVIEKGQTVTLRCDPISGHDNLYWYRRVMGKEIKFLLHFVKESKQDESGMPNNRFLAERTGGTYSTLKVQPAELEDSGVYFCASSQDRQTYGYTFGSGTRLTVV.

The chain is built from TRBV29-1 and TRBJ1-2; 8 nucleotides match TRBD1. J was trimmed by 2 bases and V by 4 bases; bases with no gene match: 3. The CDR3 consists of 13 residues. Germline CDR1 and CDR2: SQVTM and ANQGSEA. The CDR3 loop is CSVGQGMNYGYTF. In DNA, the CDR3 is TGCAGCGTTGGACAGGGGATGAACTATGGCTACACCTTC. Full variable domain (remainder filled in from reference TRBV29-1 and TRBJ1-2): SAVISQKPSRDICQRGTSLTIQCQVDSQVTMMFWYRQQPGQSLTLIATANQGSEATYESGFVIDKFPISRPNLTFSTLTVSNMSPEDSSIYLCSVGQGMNYGYTFGSGTRLTVV.

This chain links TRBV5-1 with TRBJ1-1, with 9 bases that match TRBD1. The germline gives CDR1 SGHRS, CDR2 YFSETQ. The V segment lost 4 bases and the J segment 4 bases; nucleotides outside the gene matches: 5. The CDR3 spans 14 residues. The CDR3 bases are TGCGCCAGCAGCAAGGGACAGGGCGGCACTGAAGCTTTCTTT. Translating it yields CASSKGQGGTEAFF.

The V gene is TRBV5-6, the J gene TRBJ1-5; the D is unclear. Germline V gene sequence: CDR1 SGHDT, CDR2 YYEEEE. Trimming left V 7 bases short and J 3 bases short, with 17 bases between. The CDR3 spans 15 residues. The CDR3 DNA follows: TGTGCCAGCTCGCGCGGCGCAGTCTACAATCAGCCCCAGCATTTT. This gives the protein CASSRGAVYNQPQHF.

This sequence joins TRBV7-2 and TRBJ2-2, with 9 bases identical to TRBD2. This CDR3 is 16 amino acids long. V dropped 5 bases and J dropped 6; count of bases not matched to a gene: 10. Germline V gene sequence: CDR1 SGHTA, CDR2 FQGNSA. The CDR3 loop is CASSPTRGGYPGELFF. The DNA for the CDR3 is TGTGCCAGCAGCCCCACGCGGGGGGGCTACCCCGGGGAGCTGTTTTTT. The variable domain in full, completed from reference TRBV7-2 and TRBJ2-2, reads GAGVSQSPSNKVTEKGKDVELRCDPISGHTALYWYRQSLGQGLEFLIYFQGNSAPDKSGLPSDRFSAERTGGSVSTLTIQRTQQEDSAVYLCASSPTRGGYPGELFFGEGSRLTVL.

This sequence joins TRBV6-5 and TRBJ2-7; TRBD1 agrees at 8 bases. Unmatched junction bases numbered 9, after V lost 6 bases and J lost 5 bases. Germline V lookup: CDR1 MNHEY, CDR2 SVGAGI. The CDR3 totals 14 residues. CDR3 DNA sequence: TGTGCCAGCAGGCAAGGACAGGGTTTACACGAGCAGTACTTC. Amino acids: CASRQGQGLHEQYF.